This record concerns one T cell receptor (beta chain) sequence. Its target is not known. The identical CDR3 is also encoded by other nucleotide sequences in the sample. Naive CD8 isolation took CD45RO-negative cells positively selected for CCR7 and excluded terminally differentiated effector memory CD45RA+ cells. Looked up from germline, CDR1 is MDHEN and CDR2 is SYDVKM. The CDR3 spans 12 residues. V shed 3 bases and J shed 4 bases, with 7 bases lying between them. This record comes from a study of shared clonotypes between healthy human individuals. Overall study context: The plates for each donor numbered three CD4 naive, three CD4 memory, two CD8 naive and one CD8 memory.

General study findings and limits: Depth was large, yet rarefaction showed that sorted-subset sequencing was incomplete. An expected dependence of interdonor clonotype sharing on sequencing depth was noted.

TCRdb's table, derived via immunoSEQ multiplex PCR, lists solely in-frame clones and lacks some. The sample has millions of clones; approximately 94% are singletons. The source is a man between 18 and 35 years old in good health. Some clones in this sample may be carry-over from other donors' samples. The sample consisted of naive CD8+ T cells from PBMCs. This rearrangement joins TRBV28 to TRBJ2-7; perhaps TRBD2 as D (5 bases). CDR3 DNA: TGTGCCAGCAGTTTTCGGGGATACGAGCAGTACTTC. Its protein is CASSFRGYEQYF.